This T cell receptor beta chain was captured by sequencing in a study of shared clonotypes between healthy human individuals (dated by TCRdb to 2019 to 2021). In the study overall: Three men and a couple of women, aged 18 to 49 years, made up the cohort. For each donor, three plates each were used for CD4 naive and CD4 memory, two plates were used for CD8 naive, and one plate was used for CD8 memory. The study deeply sequenced blood TCR repertoires of about 5 healthy adults to estimate repertoire size and the extent of clonotype sharing between individuals. Libraries were prepared and TCR repertoires were sequenced by different laboratories using diverse techniques, in order to increase sequencing depth and limit assay-specific biases. Leukapheresis yielded between about 0.85 and 9.5 billion PBMCs per donor.

Healthy HIV-negative adults with no recently reported acute infections or vaccinations were included as donors. Only Caucasian adults living in Nashville, Tennessee, USA were represented among the donors. Magnetic negative selection was used to enrich CD4+ T cells, after which naive cells were positively selected on CD45RA and the negative fraction became the memory subset. Blood was obtained by leukapheresis, after which PBMCs were separated by Ficoll-Histopaque density gradient centrifugation and cryopreserved in liquid nitrogen vapor phase. Analytical flow cytometry was used to check the purity and quantity of each magnetically sorted T cell population. Genomic DNA was isolated from every sorted fraction and measured by UV absorbance on a Nanodrop 2000c. Points the paper makes about the study in general: When a handful of donors were compared, the shared fraction of clonotypes was about 5.2% for naive CD4, approximately 3.5% for naive CD8, 2.3% for memory CD4, and less than 0.45% for memory CD8. Naive subsets generally had larger estimated clonotype richness than memory subsets. Because the study included only a small number of donors, the genetic and exposure-history diversity represented was limited. Pairwise subsampling led to the expectation that sequencing depth would affect the degree of clonotype sharing among donors. Incomplete sequencing was indicated by rarefaction of sorted-subset datasets, despite the large sequencing depth. Compared with non-shared clonotypes, the clonotypes found in all four sorted-subset donors had higher generation probabilities. Sampling was limited to blood, and TCR repertoires in tissue likely differ from TCR repertoires in blood.

Using the deep immunoSEQ assay, TCR CDR3 regions were amplified from genomic DNA by multiplex PCR. Extracted genomic DNA from each cell subset was spread evenly across all wells of several immunoSEQ 96-well plates, with each plate serving as a replicate. For sorted subsets, each replicate PCR was loaded with roughly 0.2 ug genomic DNA, equivalent to 30,000 or so T cell genomes. Purified libraries were measured with a Qubit 3.0 fluorometer, size-checked on a Bioanalyzer 2100, and measured again with the KAPA Library Quantification kit. Every immunoSEQ 96-well plate was sequenced on a separate single-read 150-cycle Illumina NextSeq 550 flow cell. Concerning the study's data processing: Because only junctional sequences without quality scores were contained in the immunoSEQ output, filtering matching that applied to full-length reads could not be performed. To assign V/J genes and CDR3, sequences were annotated against IMGT germline references using PyIR, a Python wrapper for IgBLAST v1.9. Reads were removed for weak V/J assignments (E-value above 1e-6), missing CDR3, stop codons, out-of-frame junctions, or ambiguous translated residues. V3J clonotypes were defined by identical inferred V gene, J gene, and CDR3 amino acid sequence. The percentage overlap between two repertoires was calculated by dividing the number of shared unique clonotypes by the size of the smaller repertoire. RTK rarefaction, the Chao1 estimator, and Recon v2.1 estimates of unobserved clonotypes were used to assess repertoire richness. Generation probabilities were computed with OLGA for all TCRbeta clonotypes obtained by the gDNA method from several donors. The table was pulled from immuneACCESS by TCRdb, which kept in-frame rearrangements only. Such tables lose some clones; where checked, under half of the loss comes from unresolved V genes, and the rest has no known cause. That table gives V, J and clone size, and the DNA gave D and trimming. Across this sample there are about 980,000 clones, with 76% seen only once. The biggest ten clones account for approximately 1.5% of the sample.

Concerning this clone itself: The antigen it binds to is not known. No much larger clone exists at a distance of one base, and base qualities are not known.

V is pruned by 1 base and J by 3 bases, leaving 6 bases of the junction without a gene match. The germline V gene gives CDR1 as MNHEY and CDR2 as SVGAGI. CDR3 length: 16 amino acids, cysteine to phenylalanine. This entry keeps only the CDR3 DNA: 48 bases, framed from base 1. This receptor was taken from a man younger than 30 in good health. The specimen was memory CD4+ T cells sorted from blood. Sample cell subset or site, as interpreted from the label and publication: CD45RA-negative fraction. The V and J segments used are TRBV6-5 and TRBJ2-5, with 9 central nucleotides matching TRBD2. At the DNA level, the sequence is TGTGCCAGCAGTTACTGGAGTCTAGCGGGAAAAGAGACCCAGTACTTC. The translation is CASSYWSLAGKETQYF.